These T cell receptor beta chains were read from a single sample in a study of beta chain features in type 1 diabetes. This table comes from immunoSEQ multiplex PCR, and its TCRdb copy is limited to in-frame clones, with some not included. Among hundreds of thousands of clones listed, over 13% were seen once. Sequencing was carried out using naive CD4+ T cells from blood. The receptors were sampled from a man aged 18-30 years with type 1 diabetes. CDR3s include the opening cysteine and the closing phenylalanine or tryptophan. A D gene is named only where the DNA matches it firmly. A row's size may be missing; if present it is once, few, many or a size class.

size	D	J	V	CDR3	DNA
.	.	TRBJ2-7	TRBV28	CASSRDDFYEQYF	TGTGCCAGCAGTCGGGACGATTTCTACGAGCAGTACTTC
.	.	TRBJ2-5	TRBV19	CASSISGRETQYF	TGTGCCAGTAGTATTAGTGGTCGCGAGACCCAGTACTTC
.	.	TRBJ1-1	TRBV18	CASSPLLWGLTEAFF	TGTGCCAGCTCACCTCTACTCTGGGGCCTCACTGAAGCTTTCTTT
.	.	TRBJ2-3	TRBV6-5	CASSYIAGTDTQYF	TGTGCCAGCAGTTACATTGCGGGCACAGATACGCAGTATTTT
few	.	TRBJ2-5	TRBV29-1	CSVAQGRETQYF	TGCAGCGTCGCACAGGGTCGGGAGACCCAGTACTTC
few	.	TRBJ2-7	TRBV6-1	CASSEVGYEQYF	TGTGCCAGCAGTGAAGTAGGATACGAGCAGTACTTC
.	.	TRBJ1-2	TRBV28	CASSSNGYTF	TGTGCCAGCAGTTCTAATGGCTACACCTTC
.	.	TRBJ1-1	TRBV9	CASSIRRPVVCTEAFF	TGTGCCAGCAGCATCCGGAGACCCGTGGTTTGCACTGAAGCTTTCTTT
few	.	TRBJ1-1	TRBV7-9	CASSVSLEIPEAFF	TGTGCCAGCAGCGTCTCCTTGGAAATCCCTGAAGCTTTCTTT
.	.	TRBJ2-5	TRBV7-9	CASSLVAAGAETQYF	TGTGCCAGCAGCTTAGTGGCAGCTGGGGCAGAGACCCAGTACTTC
few	.	TRBJ2-6	TRBV29-1	CSVETRDAGSGANVLTF	TGCAGCGTCGAAACCCGGGACGCCGGCTCTGGGGCCAACGTCCTGACTTTC
few	TRBD1	TRBJ1-2	TRBV30	CAWRRTGRNYGYTF	TGTGCCTGGAGGAGGACAGGACGAAACTATGGCTACACCTTC
.	TRBD1	TRBJ1-1	TRBV6-5	CASSYSGQGVTEAFF	TGTGCCAGCAGTTACTCTGGTCAGGGGGTCACTGAAGCTTTCTTT
.	TRBD1	TRBJ2-1	TRBV6-5	CASSRQGLIYNEQFF	TGTGCCAGCAGTCGACAGGGTCTGATCTACAATGAGCAGTTCTTC
.	.	TRBJ2-3	TRBV7-9	CASSKTWEVAADTQYF	TGTGCCAGCAGCAAAACCTGGGAGGTGGCGGCAGATACGCAGTATTTT